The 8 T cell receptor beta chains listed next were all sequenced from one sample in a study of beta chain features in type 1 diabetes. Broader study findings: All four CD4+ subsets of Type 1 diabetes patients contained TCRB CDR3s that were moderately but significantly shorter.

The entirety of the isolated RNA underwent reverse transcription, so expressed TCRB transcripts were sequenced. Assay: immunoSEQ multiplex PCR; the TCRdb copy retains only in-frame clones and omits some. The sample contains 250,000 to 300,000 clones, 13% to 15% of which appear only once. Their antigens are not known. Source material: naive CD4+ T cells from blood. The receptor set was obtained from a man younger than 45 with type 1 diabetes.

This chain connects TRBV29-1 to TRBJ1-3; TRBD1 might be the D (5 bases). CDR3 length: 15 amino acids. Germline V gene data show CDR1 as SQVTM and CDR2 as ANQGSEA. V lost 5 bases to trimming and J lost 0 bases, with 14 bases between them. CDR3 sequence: CSVREGRLSGNTIYF. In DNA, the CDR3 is TGCAGCGTTCGGGAGGGGCGCCTCTCTGGAAACACCATATATTTT.

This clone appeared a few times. DNA of the CDR3: TGTGCCAGCAGCACCTCTAGCGGGAGCTTCTACAATGAGCAGTTCTTC. As protein: CASSTSSGSFYNEQFF. The chain has TRBV11-1 and TRBJ2-1; 10 positions agree with TRBD2. V gave up 5 bases and J gave up 3 bases; unmatched junction bases: 7. Germline CDR1 reads SGHAT; CDR2 reads FQDESV (reference sequence). The CDR3 sequence is 16 residues long.

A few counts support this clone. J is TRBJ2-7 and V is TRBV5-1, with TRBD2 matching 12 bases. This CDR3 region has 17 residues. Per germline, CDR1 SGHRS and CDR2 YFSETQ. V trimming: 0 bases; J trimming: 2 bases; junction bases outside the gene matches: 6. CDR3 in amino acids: CASSLGPTSGRTYEQYF. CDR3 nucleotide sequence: TGCGCCAGCAGCTTGGGGCCGACTAGCGGGAGAACCTACGAGCAGTACTTC.

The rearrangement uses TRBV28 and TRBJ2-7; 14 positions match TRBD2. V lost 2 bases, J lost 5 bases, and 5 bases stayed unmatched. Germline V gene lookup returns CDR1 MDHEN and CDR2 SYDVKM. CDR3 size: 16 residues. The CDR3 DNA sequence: TGTGCCAGCAGTTTACTAGGGACTAGCGGGAGAAACGAGCAGTACTTC. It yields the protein CASSLLGTSGRNEQYF.

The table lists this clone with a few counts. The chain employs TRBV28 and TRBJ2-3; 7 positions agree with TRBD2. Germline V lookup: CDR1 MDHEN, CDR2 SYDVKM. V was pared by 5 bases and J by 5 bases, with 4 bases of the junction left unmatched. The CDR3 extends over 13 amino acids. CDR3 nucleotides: TGTGCCAGCAGTGGGGAGGGTGTAGATACGCAGTATTTT. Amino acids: CASSGEGVDTQYF.

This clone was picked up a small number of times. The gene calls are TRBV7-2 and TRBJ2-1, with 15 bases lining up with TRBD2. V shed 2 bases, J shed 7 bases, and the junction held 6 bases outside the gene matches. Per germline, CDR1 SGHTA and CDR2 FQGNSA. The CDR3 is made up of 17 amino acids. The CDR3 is CASSLTGLAGGRNEQFF. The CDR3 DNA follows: TGTGCCAGCAGCTTAACAGGACTAGCGGGAGGGCGGAATGAGCAGTTCTTC.

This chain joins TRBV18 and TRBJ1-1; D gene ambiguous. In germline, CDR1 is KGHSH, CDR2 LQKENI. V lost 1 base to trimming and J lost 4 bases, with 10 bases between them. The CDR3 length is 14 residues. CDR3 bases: TGTGCCAGCTCACCACGAGCCTTGAGCACTGAAGCTTTCTTT. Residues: CASSPRALSTEAFF.

CDR3 amino acids: CSAGRVYEQYF. DNA for the CDR3: TGCAGTGCCGGCAGGGTTTACGAGCAGTACTTC. This chain uses TRBV20-1 with TRBJ2-7, with TRBD1 as a possible D gene (5 bases). Germline CDR1 DFQATT, CDR2 SNEGSKA (reference sequence). The CDR3 contains 11 residues. Deletions cut 6 bases from V and 4 bases from J, with 10 bases between.